The 6 T cell receptor beta chains listed next were all sequenced from one sample in a study of blood T cell repertoires in COVID-19 (dated by TCRdb to about 2020). Libraries came from the immunoSEQ multiplex PCR assay. In TCRdb, the immuneACCESS table is reduced to in-frame sequences with V and J assigned. These tables do not hold every clone; where another copy was compared, an unresolved V gene accounts for under half, and the others remain unexplained. The sample table shows fewer than 95,000 clones, and roughly 85% are seen once. Less than 35% of the sample goes to the ten largest clones. Input material: peripheral blood. These receptor sequences come from a man aged 50-60 years with active or convalescent COVID-19.

The chain recombines TRBV4-2 with TRBJ2-5; 10 bases map to TRBD2. J lost 5 bases, V lost 1 base, and 10 bases had no gene match. Per germline, CDR1 LGHNA and CDR2 YNFKEQ. The CDR3 consists of 17 residues. CDR3 DNA: TGTGCCAGCAGCCAAGGTCTAGCGGGGGTGGACGGGGAGACCCAGTACTTC. It yields the protein CASSQGLAGVDGETQYF.

This chain uses TRBV4-2 with TRBJ2-1; 7 positions agree with TRBD2. J gave up 8 bases and V 0 bases, and 7 bases lay outside the gene matches. The germline V gene has CDR1 LGHNA and CDR2 YNFKEQ. The CDR3 consists of 15 residues. As DNA, the CDR3 is TGTGCCAGCAGCCAAGATTTGCGGGAGTTATATGAGCAGTTCTTC. Its translation: CASSQDLRELYEQFF.

This clone is a singleton in its sample. V gene TRBV29-1 combines with J gene TRBJ2-2; 8 bases line up with TRBD2. The CDR3 loop spans 15 amino acids. The ends lost 7 bases at V and 4 bases at J; junction bases unmatched: 11. Per the germline V gene, CDR1 is SQVTM and CDR2 is ANQGSEA. CDR3 bases: TGCAGCGCAAAAGGACTAGCCCTCGGCACCGGGGAGCTGTTTTTT. It yields the protein CSAKGLALGTGELFF.

This chain connects TRBV12-5 to TRBJ2-1, with TRBD2 matching 11 bases. Germline V gene sequence: CDR1 LGHNT, CDR2 FRNRAP. The CDR3 runs 14 residues. V shed 6 bases and J 5 bases; nucleotides not matched to a gene: 3. For the CDR3, the DNA is TGTGCTAGTGGCAAGGGACTAGCGGACAATGAGCAGTTCTTC. It specifies CASGKGLADNEQFF.

The rearrangement joins TRBV9 to TRBJ1-2; D uncertain. CDR1 is SGDLS, CDR2 YYNGEE, per germline. The CDR3 runs 15 residues. The ends were cut back, 0 bases at V and 8 bases at J, with 17 bases in the middle. The CDR3 spells CASSVGHGGLEGYTF. The CDR3 bases are TGTGCCAGCAGCGTAGGCCACGGAGGGTTGGAGGGCTACACCTTC.

This clone was seen once. This sequence joins TRBV18 and TRBJ1-2; 8 positions match TRBD1. Trimming removed 1 base from V and 0 bases from J; junction bases left unmatched: 10. The V gene's germline CDR1 is KGHSH and CDR2 LQKENI. The CDR3 runs 18 residues. Here the CDR3 reads CASSPRTGSLAANYGYTF. For the CDR3, the DNA is TGTGCCAGCTCACCACGGACAGGGTCCCTCGCAGCTAACTATGGCTACACCTTC.